These 16 T cell receptor beta chains were all obtained from the same sample, sequenced in a study of T cell repertoires in cytomegalovirus infection. TCRdb fed the reads into MiXCR, producing one record per CDR3 protein. The data contain approximately 750,000 distinct CDR3 sequences, less than 40% of them singletons. The source material was PBMCs. The receptors here all came from a human donor in good health (CMV status not recorded). Some clones in this sample may be carry-over from other donors' samples.

This clonotype was counted ten times or more. The chain has TRBV28 and TRBJ2-3, with D unclear. CDR3 length: 14 residues. CDR1 is MDHEN, CDR2 SYDVKM, per germline. The germline V and J ends were trimmed by 3 bases and 6 bases, with 13 bases remaining between them. CDR3 sequence: CASSLGTKKDTQYF. The CDR3, as DNA: TGTGCCAGCAGTTTGGGAACCAAGAAGGATACGCAGTATTTT.

For this clonotype: A much larger clone sits a single nucleotide away, making a read error possible. J is TRBJ2-1 and V is TRBV4-1; TRBD2 matches at 8 bases. The CDR3 consists of 17 residues. The germline V gene encodes CDR1 MGHRA and CDR2 YSYEKL. CDR3 DNA: TGTTCCAGCAGCCAAGACCTCGGACTAGCAAACTACAATGAGCAGTTCTTC. Its translation is CSSSQDLGLANYNEQFF.

The V call is TRBV4-1, the J call TRBJ1-1; 9 positions agree with TRBD1. The trim removed 4 bases at V and 6 bases at J, leaving 15 bases unmatched. Per germline, CDR1 MGHRA and CDR2 YSYEKL. The CDR3 length is 17 residues. CDR3 sequence: CASSPRTGVGDNSEAFF. CDR3 coding DNA: TGCGCCAGCAGCCCAAGGACAGGGGTGGGGGACAACTCTGAAGCTTTCTTT.

This clonotype occurred a few times. This sequence joins TRBV7-9 and TRBJ2-7, with 8 positions matching TRBD2. The V segment lost 5 bases and the J segment 2 bases; nucleotides outside the gene matches: 5. CDR3 size: 14 residues. CDR1 is SEHNR, CDR2 FQNEAQ, per germline (reference sequence). CDR3 sequence (DNA): TGTGCCAGCAGCCCCGGGAGGGAAGCCTACGAGCAGTACTTC. It encodes CASSPGREAYEQYF.

Ten or more counts support this clonotype. The CDR3 spells CASSLDRGNSPLHF. In DNA, the CDR3 is TGTGCCAGCAGCTTAGACAGGGGGAATTCACCCCTCCACTTT. The genes are TRBV7-2 and TRBJ1-6; 8 bases match TRBD1. This CDR3 is built from 14 residues. V dropped 1 base and J dropped 7; count of bases not matched to a gene: 0. CDR1 is SGHTA and CDR2 is FQGNSA in the germline V gene. Together with reference TRBV7-2 and TRBJ1-6, the CDR3 gives the full variable domain: GAGVSQSPSNKVTEKGKDVELRCDPISGHTALYWYRQSLGQGLEFLIYFQGNSAPDKSGLPSDRFSAERTGGSVSTLTIQRTQQEDSAVYLCASSLDRGNSPLHFGNGTRLTVT.

This clonotype has a handful of counts. The chain combines TRBV14 with TRBJ2-2; D possibly corresponds to TRBD1 (5 bases). V lost 0 bases and J 4 bases, leaving 12 bases between the germline ends. Germline V lookup: CDR1 SGHDN, CDR2 FVKESK. The CDR3 is 16 residues long. The CDR3 reads CASSQDGNRPTGELFF. In nucleotides, the CDR3 is TGTGCCAGCAGCCAAGATGGCAACAGGCCCACCGGGGAGCTGTTTTTT.

In this sample, this clonotype turned up a few times. The chain couples TRBV7-9 to TRBJ1-2, with 9 bases that match TRBD1. CDR3 length: 14 residues. Germline CDR1 SEHNR, CDR2 FQNEAQ (reference sequence). Trimming cost V 7 bases and J 0 bases; bases outside gene matches: 3. This CDR3 is CASTGQGTNYGYTF. The CDR3 bases are TGTGCCAGCACCGGACAGGGGACTAACTATGGCTACACCTTC.

This clonotype was seen only a few times. The rearrangement uses TRBV7-6 and TRBJ1-4; 9 bases agree with TRBD1. V dropped 5 bases and J dropped 6; count of bases not matched to a gene: 4. Germline lookup yields CDR1 SGHVS and CDR2 FNYEAQ. This CDR3 comprises 14 residues. CDR3 bases: TGTGCCAGCAGCCGGACAGGGGATGATGAAAAACTGTTTTTT. It encodes CASSRTGDDEKLFF.

This clonotype was observed a few times. The chain links TRBV5-3 to TRBJ2-7, with a weak D call TRBD2 (6 bases). TRBV5-3 is marked as an open reading frame, function uncertain. Trimming pared 8 bases from V and 1 base from J, leaving 19 bases between. This CDR3 spans 15 amino acids. The CDR3 loop reads CASSEFPGESYEQYF. Written as DNA, the CDR3 is TGTGCCAGCAGCGAGTTCCCGGGGGAGTCCTACGAGCAGTACTTC.

This chain joins TRBV7-9 and TRBJ1-4; tentatively, D is TRBD1 (5 bases). V lost 4 bases and J lost 3, with 12 bases in between. Germline V lookup: CDR1 SEHNR, CDR2 FQNEAQ (reference sequence). The CDR3 runs to 15 residues. CDR3 residues: CASSSRDRPNEKLFF. DNA of the CDR3: TGTGCCAGCAGCTCTCGGGACCGCCCTAATGAAAAACTGTTTTTT. The full variable domain, completed using reference TRBV7-9 and TRBJ1-4, is DTGVSQNPRHKITKRGQNVTFRCDPISEHNRLYWYRQTLGQGPEFLTYFQNEAQLEKSRLLSDRFSAERPKGSFSTLEIQRTEQGDSAMYLCASSSRDRPNEKLFFGSGTQLSVL.

This clonotype has ten or more counts. This chain links TRBV7-8 with TRBJ2-1, with unresolved D. The CDR3 runs to 13 residues. Trimming cost V 0 bases and J 5 bases, with 5 bases left between them. Looked up from germline, CDR1 is SGHVS and CDR2 is FQNEAQ. DNA of the CDR3: TGTGCCAGCAGCTTAGCGACTCACAATGAGCAGTTCTTC. It yields the protein CASSLATHNEQFF.

This clonotype was observed a handful of times. This chain connects TRBV29-1 to TRBJ1-3; D gene ambiguous. Germline loops: CDR1 SQVTM, CDR2 ANQGSEA. Trimming removed 1 base at V and 0 bases at J, with 7 bases between. The CDR3 consists of 14 residues. CDR3 DNA sequence: TGCAGCGTTGAAGTACTGAACTCTGGAAACACCATATATTTT. Translated: CSVEVLNSGNTIYF.

The rearrangement joins TRBV7-6 to TRBJ2-3, with D unresolved. The V gene lost 0 bases and the J gene lost 3 bases, with 10 bases spanning the gap. This CDR3 contains 15 residues. Germline V CDR1 and CDR2: SGHVS, FNYEAQ. Here the CDR3 reads CASSLATDGTDTQYF. Here the CDR3 DNA reads TGTGCCAGCAGCTTAGCTACGGACGGGACAGATACGCAGTATTTT.

In this sample, this clonotype turned up a few times. CDR3 in amino acids: CANQGGNTGELFF. DNA for the CDR3: TGTGCCAACCAGGGGGGGAACACCGGGGAGCTGTTTTTT. The rearrangement links TRBV11-2 to TRBJ2-2; possible D gene TRBD1, 7 bases. CDR1 is SGHAT, CDR2 FQNNGV, per germline. CDR3 length equals 13 residues. Trimming pared 10 bases from V and 1 base from J, leaving 10 bases between.

This clonotype was seen at least ten times. The CDR3 coding sequence is TGTGCCAGCAGCTTACAGTACCGGGACAGGGCACGGGGCTACACCTTC. Its protein is CASSLQYRDRARGYTF. The rearrangement joins TRBV7-8 to TRBJ1-2, with 9 bases lining up with TRBD1. The CDR3 covers 16 residues. Germline values: CDR1 SGHVS, CDR2 FQNEAQ. Trimming at V came to 2 bases and at J to 8 bases, leaving 12 bases not matched to a gene.

This clonotype was seen more than once but under ten times. The rearrangement joins TRBV20-1 to TRBJ1-2; TRBD1 agrees at 8 bases. CDR3 length: 15 amino acids. After removal of 5 bases from V and 5 bases from J, the junction contained 13 bases not matched to a gene. CDR1 is DFQATT, CDR2 SNEGSKA, per germline (reference sequence). The CDR3 sequence: CSARPDRGRWYGYTF. CDR3 nucleotides: TGCAGTGCTCGACCCGACAGGGGAAGATGGTATGGCTACACCTTC.